Listed below are T cell receptor beta chains from one sample, sequenced in a study of long-term antiretroviral therapy in people with HIV. The protocol was immunoSEQ multiplex PCR, while the TCRdb copy is restricted to in-frame clones and leaves out a portion. Of about 21,000 clones listed, approximately 82% were seen once; the top ten hold over 6.5%. The material was unsorted PBMCs, obtained at the start of antiretroviral therapy. Every receptor here comes from a man in his forties or fifties with HIV. CDR3s include the opening cysteine and the closing phenylalanine or tryptophan. A D gene is named only where the DNA matches it firmly. Size tells how often a clone was seen (once, few, many) or the class of an expanded clone, and some rows leave it out.

v_call	clone_size	j_call	d_call	cdr3_nt	cdr3_aa
TRBV28	.	TRBJ1-5	.	TGTGCCAGCAGTTTCTCCCCGGGGCAGCCCCAGCATTTT	CASSFSPGQPQHF
TRBV10-3	.	TRBJ2-2	TRBD2	TGTGCCACCGAAGGGACTAGCGGGAGTACCACCGGGGAGCTGTTTTTT	CATEGTSGSTTGELFF
TRBV11-3	.	TRBJ1-2	.	TGTGCCAGCAGCTTAGGTGGGGGCGTCGGCTACACCTTC	CASSLGGGVGYTF
TRBV27	.	TRBJ2-1	.	TGTGCCAGCAGTCGACGCCTGGGTGAGCAGTTCTTC	CASSRRLGEQFF
TRBV6-6	once	TRBJ2-1	TRBD2	TGTGCCAGCAGTTACGGGACTAGCGGGGGTTTTGAGCAGTTCTTC	CASSYGTSGGFEQFF
TRBV19	.	TRBJ1-2	.	TGTGCCAGTTCCAGGGAGGGCACCGACTGGGGCTTCTACACCTTC	CASSREGTDWGFYTF
TRBV7-6	.	TRBJ2-1	.	TGTGCCAGCGGAGGGAGTCCCTACAATGAGCAGTTCTTC	CASGGSPYNEQFF
TRBV10-2	.	TRBJ2-1	.	TGCGCCAGCAGCCTTTTTCTAGGTGAGCAGTTCTTC	CASSLFLGEQFF
TRBV5-1	.	TRBJ2-1	TRBD1	TGCGCCAGCAGCTTGGGAGGGCAGGGGGTGAATGAGCAGTTCTTC	CASSLGGQGVNEQFF
TRBV6-1	few	TRBJ2-6	.	TGTGCCAGCAGTCTCAGGGTTTCTGGGGCCAACGTCCTGACTTTC	CASSLRVSGANVLTF
TRBV28	.	TRBJ2-7	.	TGTGCCAGCAGTTCATTTCGGGGAGACAGCCGGTACTTC	CASSSFRGDSRYF
TRBV7-9	.	TRBJ1-2	TRBD1	TGTGCCAGCAGCTTACCGGACAGGACGGCCCATGGCTACACCTTC	CASSLPDRTAHGYTF